This record concerns one TCR beta chain sequence. The antigen is undetermined. The data are from a study of regulatory T cells in long-lasting Graves disease. General study points: Among samples with persistent disease, TRBV28, TRBJ1-2 and TRBJ2-5 were favored. Newly diagnosed patients shared about a thousand public clonotypes; persistent patients shared more than 2,500.

Arm-PCR of CDR3 regions and iRepertoire HTBI primers were the basis on which TCR beta libraries were built. TCRdb processed the multiplex PCR reads anew with MiXCR; each CDR3 protein has one entry. Here the sample spans about 470,000 distinct CDR3 sequences, around 20% being singletons. Noted time point: persistent/refractory GD, antithyroid drugs over 5 years with positive TRAb. PBMC RNA served as the TCR library source. Patients of an endocrinology department in Xi'an, China, were included. After removal of 0 bases from V and 7 bases from J, the junction contained 7 bases not matched to a gene. The CDR3 runs 17 residues. Per germline, CDR1 MNHEY and CDR2 SVGAGI.

This sample comprised peripheral blood mononuclear cells (PBMCs), obtained when the disease was refractory, from a patient treated with antithyroid drugs. The chain couples TRBV6-5 to TRBJ2-1; TRBD2 matches at 12 bases. The sequence derives from a female donor with Graves disease. This CDR3 reads CASSYSILAGGGNEQFF. CDR3 coding DNA: TGTGCCAGCAGTTACTCCATCCTAGCGGGAGGGGGAAATGAGCAGTTCTTC.